This TCR beta chain was captured by sequencing in a study of blood T cell repertoires in COVID-19. As originally analysed: Reference gene primers were amplified, and this amplification served to estimate nucleated cell counts. Profiled with immunoSEQ multiplex PCR; TCRdb holds only in-frame clones, not every one. V and J calls and clone size are given by that table; D and trimming were obtained from the DNA. The sample shows around 250,000 clones, around four fifths of them seen only once. All enrollees were roughly 18 to 89 years old and from 20 to 25 US areas. Membership in each cohort depended on participant-reported clinical history. This CDR3 is built from 13 residues. Deletions cut 0 bases from V and 8 bases from J, with 10 bases between. Looked up from germline, CDR1 is SEHNR and CDR2 is FQNEAQ (reference sequence).

The receptor's source is a man aged 25-45 years with acute COVID-19. Sequenced sample: PBMCs or T cells enriched from blood (not recorded which). This chain links TRBV7-9 with TRBJ1-2; D call uncertain. The CDR3 reads CASSLATHRGYTF. DNA for the CDR3: TGTGCCAGCAGCTTAGCGACTCACCGGGGCTACACCTTC.